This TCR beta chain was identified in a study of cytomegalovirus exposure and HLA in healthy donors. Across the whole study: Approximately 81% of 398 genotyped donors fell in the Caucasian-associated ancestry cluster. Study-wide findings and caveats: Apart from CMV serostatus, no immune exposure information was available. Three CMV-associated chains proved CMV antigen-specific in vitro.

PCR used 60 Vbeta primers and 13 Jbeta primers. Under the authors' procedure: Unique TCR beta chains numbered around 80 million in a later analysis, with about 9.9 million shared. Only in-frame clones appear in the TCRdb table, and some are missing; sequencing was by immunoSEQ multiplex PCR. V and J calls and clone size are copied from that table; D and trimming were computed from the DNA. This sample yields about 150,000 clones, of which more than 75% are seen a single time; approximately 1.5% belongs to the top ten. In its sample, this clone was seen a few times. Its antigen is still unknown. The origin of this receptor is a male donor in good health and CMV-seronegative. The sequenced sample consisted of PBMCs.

CDR3 loop: CASSLQGARSTQYF. In nucleotides, the CDR3 is TGTGCCAGCAGCTTACAGGGGGCGCGCTCCACGCAGTATTTT. The chain links TRBV5-6 to TRBJ2-3, with TRBD1 matching over 9 bases. The CDR3 contains 14 residues. Trimming cost V 2 bases and J 9 bases; bases outside gene matches: 7. Germline CDR1 reads SGHDT; CDR2 reads YYEEEE.